The 14 T cell receptor beta chains below come from one sample, sequenced in a study of radiation and T cells in renal cell carcinoma. Described time point: baseline pretreatment blood. As to treatment: 15 Gy SBRT to primary tumor, nephrectomy 4 weeks later. TCRdb keeps only in-frame clones here, not all; method: immunoSEQ multiplex PCR. The data show 130,000 or so clones, more than 70% seen once. The input for sequencing was blood, taken from a patient whose treatment included radiotherapy and nephrectomy. The receptor set was obtained from a woman in her forties or fifties with renal cell carcinoma.

The chain uses TRBV5-1 and TRBJ2-5; 11 nucleotides match TRBD2. The J segment lost 4 bases and the V segment lost 0 bases, leaving 8 bases of the junction unmatched. This CDR3 is 17 amino acids long. Looked up from germline, CDR1 is SGHRS and CDR2 is YFSETQ. CDR3 sequence reads: CASSLGLAGGLGETQYF. The CDR3 DNA sequence: TGCGCCAGCAGCTTGGGGTTAGCGGGGGGGCTCGGAGAGACCCAGTACTTC.

The chain has TRBV7-2 and TRBJ1-1; 8 bases match TRBD1. Germline CDR1 is SGHTA and CDR2 is FQGNSA. The CDR3 is 16 amino acids. Trimming at V came to 5 bases and at J to 6 bases, leaving 14 bases not matched to a gene. CDR3 residues: CASSRGQGTLNPEAFF. DNA for the CDR3: TGTGCCAGCAGCAGAGGACAGGGCACCTTAAATCCTGAAGCTTTCTTT.

This chain links TRBV2 with TRBJ1-5; D possibly corresponds to TRBD1 (5 bases). CDR1 SNHLY and CDR2 FYNNEI come from the germline V gene. CDR3 size: 16 residues. The V gene lost 2 bases and the J gene lost 0 bases, with 11 bases spanning the gap. The DNA of the CDR3 is TGTGCCAGCAGTGAACAGGGACCCTATAGCAATCAGCCCCAGCATTTT. Translated: CASSEQGPYSNQPQHF.

The chain carries TRBV5-1 and TRBJ2-3, with 7 bases fitting TRBD1. The V and J ends lost 0 bases and 0 bases, in that order; junction bases with no gene match: 4. The CDR3 loop spans 16 amino acids. Germline CDR1 is SGHRS and CDR2 is YFSETQ. CDR3 residues: CASSLEGQPSTDTQYF. CDR3 nucleotide sequence: TGCGCCAGCAGCTTGGAGGGACAGCCTAGCACAGATACGCAGTATTTT.

As DNA, the CDR3 is TGTGCCAGCAGCTCCTCGACAGGTTCCTACGAGCAGTACTTC. It yields the protein CASSSSTGSYEQYF. The V and J genes are TRBV7-9 and TRBJ2-7; a possible D gene is TRBD1 (6 bases). V lost 4 bases, J lost 1 base, and 11 bases lay in between. The V gene's germline CDR1 is SEHNR and CDR2 FQNEAQ (reference sequence). The CDR3 contains 14 residues.

V and J are TRBV9 and TRBJ2-3; D may match TRBD1 or TRBD2 (5 bases each). V lost 4 bases and J lost 1, with 13 bases in between. CDR1 is SGDLS and CDR2 is YYNGEE in the germline V gene. The CDR3 is 15 amino acids. Here the CDR3 reads CASSNRGDRTDTQYF. As DNA, the CDR3 is TGTGCCAGCAGCAACCGAGGGGACCGCACAGATACGCAGTATTTT.

The genes are TRBV6-1 and TRBJ2-3; D possibly corresponds to TRBD2 (6 bases). The ends were cut back, 1 base at V and 6 bases at J, with 8 bases in the middle. Germline V gene lookup returns CDR1 MNHNS and CDR2 SASEGT. The CDR3 sequence is 13 residues long. CDR3 nucleotide sequence: TGTGCCAGCAGTGAAGGCCGGGGGGATACGCAGTATTTT. This encodes CASSEGRGDTQYF.

This clone was observed a single time. The V and J genes are TRBV21-1 and TRBJ1-1. TRBV21-1 is tagged as a pseudogene. CDR3 length: 14 residues. The DNA for the CDR3 is TGTGCCAGCAGCAAAAGGTCGGCGGGATCTGAAGCTTTCTTT. Its protein is CASSKRSAGSEAFF.

This chain joins TRBV6-1 and TRBJ2-7; D unresolved. The CDR3 length is 15 residues. V was pared by 3 bases and J by 1 base, with 13 bases between. The germline CDR1 and CDR2 sequences are MNHNS and SASEGT. The CDR3 bases are TGTGCCAGCAGTGATTTGGGGTCTCGTTCCTACGAGCAGTACTTC. Translating gives CASSDLGSRSYEQYF.

The rearrangement links TRBV11-2 to TRBJ2-5; D is undetermined. V was shortened by 4 bases and J by 0 bases, with 15 bases between the two germline ends. The CDR3 loop spans 16 amino acids. Germline CDR1 reads SGHAT; CDR2 reads FQNNGV. The CDR3 coding sequence is TGTGCCAGCAGCTCTCTCGCTATGGGCAACCAAGAGACCCAGTACTTC. This translates into CASSSLAMGNQETQYF.

This clone occurred a few times. The chain links TRBV7-8 to TRBJ2-2; no firm D call. The V gene lost 2 bases and the J gene lost 4 bases, with 14 bases spanning the gap. Germline CDR1 is SGHVS and CDR2 is FQNEAQ. The CDR3 is made up of 16 amino acids. CDR3 sequence: CASSLLDPWATGELFF. Written as DNA, the CDR3 is TGTGCCAGCAGCTTATTGGACCCGTGGGCCACCGGGGAGCTGTTTTTT.

This chain connects TRBV15 to TRBJ2-7; D call uncertain. Trimming took off 1 base at V and 2 bases at J, with 9 bases between the two ends. The CDR3 has 14 residues. Germline assignment: CDR1 LNHNV and CDR2 YYDKDF (reference sequence). The CDR3 loop is CATSRGTATYEQYF. Written as DNA, the CDR3 is TGTGCCACCAGCAGAGGGACGGCAACCTACGAGCAGTACTTC.

The chain links TRBV4-3 to TRBJ1-4; perhaps TRBD1 as D (5 bases). The germline V gene has CDR1 LGHNA and CDR2 YSLEER. Between the trimmed V and J ends, which lost 0 bases and 4 bases, there was a span of 12 bases. The CDR3 extends over 16 amino acids. The CDR3 bases are TGCGCCAGCAGCCAAGAATTCGACAGCAATAATGAAAAACTGTTTTTT. Protein product: CASSQEFDSNNEKLFF.

The chain couples TRBV7-8 to TRBJ1-2, with D possibly matching TRBD1 (5 bases). The CDR3 loop spans 13 amino acids. V dropped 4 bases and J dropped 8 bases, with 14 bases sitting between them. Looked up from germline, CDR1 is SGHVS and CDR2 is FQNEAQ. CDR3 sequence: CASSSSGGGGYTF. DNA of the CDR3: TGTGCCAGCAGCTCGTCTGGGGGTGGGGGCTACACCTTC.